Listed below are T cell receptor beta chains from one sample, sequenced in a study of blood T cells in healthy people across ages. TCRdb analysed the 5' RACE reads with MiXCR anew, one entry per CDR3 protein. Here the sample spans about 1 million distinct CDR3 sequences, over 35% being singletons. The sequencing sample was made of blood. The receptors derive from a woman aged 60-70 years in good health. Each CDR3 is given with its conserved first and last residue. The order of the fields is V gene, D gene, J gene, clone size, CDR3 DNA, CDR3 protein. D genes are given only for firm matches. The size field is filled for only some rows; it gives once, few, many or a size class.

v_call: TRBV7-9; d_call: TRBD2; j_call: TRBJ2-1; clone_size: few; cdr3_nt: TGTGCCAGCAGCCGTATTGGGAGGGAGGGCCTCTACAATGAGCAGTTCTTC; cdr3_aa: CASSRIGREGLYNEQFF
v_call: TRBV4-1; d_call: .; j_call: TRBJ2-1; clone_size: few; cdr3_nt: TGCGCCAGCAGCCAAGATAAGCGATCTCATGAGCAGTTCTTC; cdr3_aa: CASSQDKRSHEQFF
v_call: TRBV4-1; d_call: .; j_call: TRBJ1-5; clone_size: .; cdr3_nt: TGCGCCAGCAGCCCTCCGACTGGGCAGCCCCAGCATTTT; cdr3_aa: CASSPPTGQPQHF
v_call: TRBV20-1; d_call: .; j_call: TRBJ1-6; clone_size: .; cdr3_nt: TGCAGTGCCAGAGGAGGGTTGAGGGACCAAGGACGGTCACCCCTCCACTTT; cdr3_aa: CSARGGLRDQGRSPLHF
v_call: TRBV20-1; d_call: TRBD2; j_call: TRBJ2-7; clone_size: .; cdr3_nt: TGCAGTGCCCCGGGGACTAGCGGGACCTACGAGCAGTACTTC; cdr3_aa: CSAPGTSGTYEQYF
v_call: TRBV7-4; d_call: TRBD1; j_call: TRBJ2-1; clone_size: many; cdr3_nt: TGTGCCAGGGACAGGGCATACAATGAGCAGTTCTTC; cdr3_aa: CARDRAYNEQFF
v_call: TRBV5-1; d_call: TRBD2; j_call: TRBJ2-7; clone_size: .; cdr3_nt: TGCGCCAGCAGCTTGAGGTCTAGCGGGAGGATGGGAGCCTCCTACGAGCAGTACTTC; cdr3_aa: CASSLRSSGRMGASYEQYF
v_call: TRBV6-2/TRBV6-3; d_call: TRBD2; j_call: TRBJ2-1; clone_size: few; cdr3_nt: TGTGCCAGCAGTGAGACTAGCGGGGTTCAGTTCTTC; cdr3_aa: CASSETSGVQFF
v_call: TRBV10-3; d_call: TRBD2; j_call: TRBJ2-3; clone_size: .; cdr3_nt: TGTGCCAGCACAGCGGGAGATATGGTAGATACGCAGTATTTT; cdr3_aa: CASTAGDMVDTQYF
v_call: TRBV11-2; d_call: .; j_call: TRBJ1-2; clone_size: .; cdr3_nt: TGTGCCAGCAGCTTAGGCGGCACCCATTATGGCTACACCTTC; cdr3_aa: CASSLGGTHYGYTF
v_call: TRBV11-2; d_call: .; j_call: TRBJ2-7; clone_size: .; cdr3_nt: TGTGCCAGCAGATATGACAGCTCCTACGAGCAGTACTTC; cdr3_aa: CASRYDSSYEQYF
v_call: TRBV9; d_call: TRBD1; j_call: TRBJ1-4; clone_size: .; cdr3_nt: TGTGCCAGCAGCGCCGGGACAGGGCAAGCAACTAATGAAAAACTGTTTTTT; cdr3_aa: CASSAGTGQATNEKLFF
v_call: TRBV20-1; d_call: TRBD1; j_call: TRBJ2-3; clone_size: .; cdr3_nt: TGCAGTGCTAGAAGGACAGGGGCAGATACGCAGTATTTT; cdr3_aa: CSARRTGADTQYF
v_call: TRBV25-1; d_call: TRBD1; j_call: TRBJ1-2; clone_size: few; cdr3_nt: TGTGCCAGCAGTAACCGGGACAGGGGGTTGGGTGACTATGGCTACACCTTC; cdr3_aa: CASSNRDRGLGDYGYTF
v_call: TRBV27; d_call: .; j_call: TRBJ1-5; clone_size: .; cdr3_nt: TGTGCCAGCAGTTTTCGGGGCGAACAGCCCCAGCATTTT; cdr3_aa: CASSFRGEQPQHF
v_call: TRBV7-9; d_call: TRBD1; j_call: TRBJ1-4; clone_size: .; cdr3_nt: TGTGCCAGCAGCTTAAGGGGACAGGAGGCTTCTAATGAAAAACTGTTTTTT; cdr3_aa: CASSLRGQEASNEKLFF
v_call: TRBV7-9; d_call: .; j_call: TRBJ1-2; clone_size: few; cdr3_nt: TGTGCCAGCAGTTCCCTTCAGGCGGCAGAAAGCTATGGCTACACCTTC; cdr3_aa: CASSSLQAAESYGYTF
v_call: TRBV2; d_call: TRBD1; j_call: TRBJ2-6; clone_size: .; cdr3_nt: TGTGCCAGCAGAATCCGCCGGGACAGGGTCGACTCTGGGGCCAACGTCCTGACTTTC; cdr3_aa: CASRIRRDRVDSGANVLTF
v_call: TRBV27; d_call: .; j_call: TRBJ2-5; clone_size: few; cdr3_nt: TGTGCCAGCAGTGTATATTACCAAGAGACCCAGTACTTC; cdr3_aa: CASSVYYQETQYF
v_call: TRBV7-2; d_call: .; j_call: TRBJ1-5; clone_size: .; cdr3_nt: TGTGCCAGCAGCCGTCTAGGGGGGGGAGGTCAGCATTTT; cdr3_aa: CASSRLGGGGQHF
v_call: TRBV7-2; d_call: TRBD2; j_call: TRBJ2-7; clone_size: few; cdr3_nt: TGTGCCAGCAGCTTAGTTACTATCGGGACTAGCGGGAGCTACGAGCAGTACTTC; cdr3_aa: CASSLVTIGTSGSYEQYF
v_call: TRBV19; d_call: TRBD1; j_call: TRBJ2-1; clone_size: .; cdr3_nt: TGTGCCAGTAGTATAAGGGACAGGGGTGTTAAGGATGAGCAGTTCTTC; cdr3_aa: CASSIRDRGVKDEQFF
v_call: TRBV5-6; d_call: .; j_call: TRBJ2-7; clone_size: .; cdr3_nt: TGTGCCAGCAGCCCGGTGGGGGCAGCGAGGTTATCCGAGCAGTACTTC; cdr3_aa: CASSPVGAARLSEQYF
v_call: TRBV6-2/TRBV6-3; d_call: .; j_call: TRBJ2-7; clone_size: .; cdr3_nt: TGTGCCAGCAGCCCCGGGGCAATCCAGGGGTACGAGCAGTACTTC; cdr3_aa: CASSPGAIQGYEQYF
v_call: TRBV28; d_call: .; j_call: TRBJ1-2; clone_size: .; cdr3_nt: TGTGCCAGCAGTGCCTTATGTGGCTACACCTTC; cdr3_aa: CASSALCGYTF
v_call: TRBV4-2; d_call: .; j_call: TRBJ2-3; clone_size: .; cdr3_nt: TGTGCCAGCAGCCAAGAGGCGGGCACAGATATGCAGTATTTT; cdr3_aa: CASSQEAGTDMQYF
v_call: TRBV10-3; d_call: TRBD1; j_call: TRBJ1-5; clone_size: .; cdr3_nt: TGTGCCATCAGTCCGGGACAGGGGATAAAACAGCCCCAGCATTTT; cdr3_aa: CAISPGQGIKQPQHF
v_call: TRBV27; d_call: .; j_call: TRBJ2-7; clone_size: few; cdr3_nt: TGTGCCAGCAGTTTTTCGGCAGGTTTTGCCGAGCAGTACTTC; cdr3_aa: CASSFSAGFAEQYF
v_call: TRBV2; d_call: .; j_call: TRBJ1-2; clone_size: few; cdr3_nt: TGTGCCAGCAGTGAGTTGGCGGCCGCTGGCTACACCTTC; cdr3_aa: CASSELAAAGYTF
v_call: TRBV12-3/TRBV12-4; d_call: .; j_call: TRBJ1-2; clone_size: .; cdr3_nt: TGTGCCAGCAGTCAAGACGGCGGAGGTCGGTATGGCTACACCTTC; cdr3_aa: CASSQDGGGRYGYTF
v_call: TRBV24-1; d_call: .; j_call: TRBJ2-5; clone_size: many; cdr3_nt: TGTGCCACCAGTGATACCACAGGGCGACAAGAGACCCAGTACTTC; cdr3_aa: CATSDTTGRQETQYF
v_call: TRBV12-3/TRBV12-4; d_call: .; j_call: TRBJ1-1; clone_size: .; cdr3_nt: TGTGCCAGCAGTTTTATGGGGAACACTGAAGCTTTCTTT; cdr3_aa: CASSFMGNTEAFF
v_call: TRBV30; d_call: .; j_call: TRBJ2-7; clone_size: .; cdr3_nt: TGTGCCTGGAGTGGAGGGATTTACGAGCAGTACTTC; cdr3_aa: CAWSGGIYEQYF
v_call: TRBV30; d_call: .; j_call: TRBJ2-7; clone_size: few; cdr3_nt: TGTGCCTGGAGTGGAGGGGCGGCGTACGAGCAGTACTTC; cdr3_aa: CAWSGGAAYEQYF
v_call: TRBV27; d_call: TRBD2; j_call: TRBJ2-7; clone_size: few; cdr3_nt: TGTGCCAGCAGTACGACTAGCGCCGATTCCTACGAGCAGTACTTC; cdr3_aa: CASSTTSADSYEQYF
v_call: TRBV10-3; d_call: TRBD2; j_call: TRBJ2-2; clone_size: .; cdr3_nt: TGTGCCATCAGACCCGGGACTAGCGGAGACACCGGGGAGCTGTTTTTT; cdr3_aa: CAIRPGTSGDTGELFF
v_call: TRBV11-3; d_call: .; j_call: TRBJ2-1; clone_size: .; cdr3_nt: TGTGCCAGCAGCTTAGGAGGTTACTCCTACAATGAGCAGTTCTTC; cdr3_aa: CASSLGGYSYNEQFF
v_call: TRBV10-3; d_call: .; j_call: TRBJ1-1; clone_size: .; cdr3_nt: TGTGCCATCAGGTGGACACTAGGGCGGACTGAAGCTTTCTTT; cdr3_aa: CAIRWTLGRTEAFF
v_call: TRBV19; d_call: .; j_call: TRBJ1-2; clone_size: few; cdr3_nt: TGTGCCAGTAGTATGGGAAGAGGGGCTGAGTATGGCTACACCTTC; cdr3_aa: CASSMGRGAEYGYTF
v_call: TRBV9; d_call: .; j_call: TRBJ1-2; clone_size: few; cdr3_nt: TGTGCCAGCAGCGTGGGGGGTGCCACGCCTAACTATGGCTACACCTTC; cdr3_aa: CASSVGGATPNYGYTF
v_call: TRBV6-6; d_call: .; j_call: TRBJ1-6; clone_size: few; cdr3_nt: TGTGCCAGCAGTCACCCGCAGGGGAATAATTCACCCCTCCACTTT; cdr3_aa: CASSHPQGNNSPLHF
v_call: TRBV3-1; d_call: TRBD1; j_call: TRBJ1-2; clone_size: .; cdr3_nt: TGTGCCAGCAGCCGCTGGCCGGGACAGACCACGAACTATGGCTACACCTTC; cdr3_aa: CASSRWPGQTTNYGYTF
v_call: TRBV5-1; d_call: .; j_call: TRBJ2-1; clone_size: .; cdr3_nt: TGCGCCAGCACCTGGGGGGAGGCGTCCTACAATGAGCAGTTCTTC; cdr3_aa: CASTWGEASYNEQFF
v_call: TRBV6-2/TRBV6-3; d_call: TRBD1; j_call: TRBJ2-4; clone_size: .; cdr3_nt: TGTGCCAGCAGGCAGGGGGTTCGCAACATTCAGTACTTC; cdr3_aa: CASRQGVRNIQYF
v_call: TRBV18; d_call: TRBD1; j_call: TRBJ2-7; clone_size: few; cdr3_nt: TGTGCCAGCTCACCAAGGAAGGGGGCCTACTCCTACGAGCAGTACTTC; cdr3_aa: CASSPRKGAYSYEQYF
v_call: TRBV7-2; d_call: TRBD2; j_call: TRBJ2-3; clone_size: .; cdr3_nt: TGTGCCAGCAGCCATATAGCGGGGGGGCTTGGCACAGATACGCAGTATTTT; cdr3_aa: CASSHIAGGLGTDTQYF
v_call: TRBV10-3; d_call: TRBD2; j_call: TRBJ2-3; clone_size: .; cdr3_nt: TGTGCCACCAGAGCGGGGGTGAATACGCAGTATTTT; cdr3_aa: CATRAGVNTQYF
v_call: TRBV9; d_call: .; j_call: TRBJ2-3; clone_size: .; cdr3_nt: TGTGCCAGCCAACCGGGGGGCACAGATACGCAGTATTTT; cdr3_aa: CASQPGGTDTQYF
v_call: TRBV2; d_call: TRBD2; j_call: TRBJ2-7; clone_size: .; cdr3_nt: TGTGCCAGCAGAGGCGGGAGTGGGTACGGTGAGCAGTACTTC; cdr3_aa: CASRGGSGYGEQYF
v_call: TRBV10-3; d_call: .; j_call: TRBJ2-7; clone_size: few; cdr3_nt: TGTGCCATCAGTGACATGACCTACGAGCAGTACTTC; cdr3_aa: CAISDMTYEQYF
v_call: TRBV7-9; d_call: .; j_call: TRBJ2-7; clone_size: .; cdr3_nt: TGTGCCGGTGGGCTCGTCAGCTCCTACGAGCAGTACTTC; cdr3_aa: CAGGLVSSYEQYF
v_call: TRBV20-1; d_call: TRBD1; j_call: TRBJ2-7; clone_size: few; cdr3_nt: TGCAGTGCTAGAGCGGGACAGGTCCCCTACGAGCAGTACTTC; cdr3_aa: CSARAGQVPYEQYF
v_call: TRBV28; d_call: .; j_call: TRBJ2-7; clone_size: .; cdr3_nt: TGTGCCAGCAGTTCTCCGGGACGGACCTACGAGCAGTACTTC; cdr3_aa: CASSSPGRTYEQYF
v_call: TRBV4-2; d_call: .; j_call: TRBJ1-2; clone_size: .; cdr3_nt: TGTGCCAGCAGCCAAGTTGGGATTGGGTCTCAATATGGCTACACCTTC; cdr3_aa: CASSQVGIGSQYGYTF
v_call: TRBV12-3/TRBV12-4; d_call: TRBD2; j_call: TRBJ2-5; clone_size: .; cdr3_nt: TGTGCCAGCAGTTTATCGGGACTAGCGGGAGTGGAGACCCAGTACTTC; cdr3_aa: CASSLSGLAGVETQYF